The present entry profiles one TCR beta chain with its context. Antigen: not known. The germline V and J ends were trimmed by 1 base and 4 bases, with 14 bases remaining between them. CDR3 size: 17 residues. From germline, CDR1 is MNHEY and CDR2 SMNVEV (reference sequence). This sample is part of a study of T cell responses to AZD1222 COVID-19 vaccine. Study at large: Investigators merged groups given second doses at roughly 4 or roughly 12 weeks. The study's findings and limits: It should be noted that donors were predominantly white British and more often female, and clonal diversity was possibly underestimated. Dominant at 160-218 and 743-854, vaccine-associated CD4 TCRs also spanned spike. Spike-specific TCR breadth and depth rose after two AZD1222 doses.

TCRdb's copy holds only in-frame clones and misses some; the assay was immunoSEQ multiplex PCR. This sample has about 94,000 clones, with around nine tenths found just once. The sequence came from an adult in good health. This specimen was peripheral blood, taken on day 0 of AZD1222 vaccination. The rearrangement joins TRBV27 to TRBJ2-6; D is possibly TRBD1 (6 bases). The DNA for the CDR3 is TGTGCCAGCAGTTTATTGGGGGCGGGCGCGGGGGCCAACGTCCTGACTTTC. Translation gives CASSLLGAGAGANVLTF.